A selection of T cell receptor beta chains follows, all from one sample in a study of T cell clonotyping in hematopoietic cell transplantation. Only in-frame clones appear in the TCRdb table, and some are missing; sequencing was by immunoSEQ multiplex PCR. The sample has 10,000 or so clones, 86% seen once. The source material was PBMCs, sampled 180 days after allogeneic stem cell transplant. The receptors derive from a human patient who had an allogeneic stem cell transplant, so the T cells may come from the graft donor. The donor label of this sample is uncertain. Some clones in this sample may be carry-over from other donors' samples. Each CDR3 is given with its conserved first and last residue. Fields, in order: clone size, D gene, V gene, J gene, CDR3 DNA, CDR3 protein. D genes are given only for firm matches. Rows give clone size only sometimes, using once, few, many, or a class for an expanded clone.

clone_size: -; d_call: -; v_call: TRBV7-9; j_call: TRBJ1-4; cdr3_nt: TGTGCCAGCAGCACACCGTCGGGGTATAGTGAAAAACTGTTTTTT; cdr3_aa: CASSTPSGYSEKLFF
clone_size: once; d_call: TRBD1; v_call: TRBV9; j_call: TRBJ1-2; cdr3_nt: TGTGCCAGCAGCCCTCGTACAGGGGGCGCTGGGGGCTACACCTTC; cdr3_aa: CASSPRTGGAGGYTF
clone_size: -; d_call: TRBD2; v_call: TRBV5-6; j_call: TRBJ2-3; cdr3_nt: TGTGCCAGCAGCTCTAGCGGGGGAACCTCAGATACGCAGTATTTT; cdr3_aa: CASSSSGGTSDTQYF
clone_size: -; d_call: -; v_call: TRBV18; j_call: TRBJ2-2; cdr3_nt: TGTGCCAGCTCACCATTAGGGGGACCCAACACCGGGGAGCTGTTTTTT; cdr3_aa: CASSPLGGPNTGELFF
clone_size: -; d_call: TRBD2; v_call: TRBV7-9; j_call: TRBJ2-7; cdr3_nt: TGTGCCAGCAGCCGATCGGGGGGATCTGAAGAGCAGTACTTC; cdr3_aa: CASSRSGGSEEQYF
clone_size: -; d_call: TRBD1; v_call: TRBV7-2; j_call: TRBJ2-6; cdr3_nt: TGTGCCAGCAGCTTAGGGGGACAGGGACGGGTTGCGAACGTCCTGACTTTC; cdr3_aa: CASSLGGQGRVANVLTF
clone_size: -; d_call: -; v_call: TRBV7-9; j_call: TRBJ1-2; cdr3_nt: TGTGCCAGCAGCTTACAAGTGAACTATGGCTACACCTTC; cdr3_aa: CASSLQVNYGYTF
clone_size: -; d_call: -; v_call: TRBV6-5; j_call: TRBJ2-7; cdr3_nt: TGTGCCAGCAGTTACGGCGGACTATACGAGCAGTACTTC; cdr3_aa: CASSYGGLYEQYF
clone_size: -; d_call: -; v_call: TRBV18; j_call: TRBJ2-7; cdr3_nt: TGTGCCAGCTCACCACCCCGCCAGGGGGGTCTCCCCTACGAGCAGTACTTC; cdr3_aa: CASSPPRQGGLPYEQYF
clone_size: -; d_call: -; v_call: TRBV20-1; j_call: TRBJ1-2; cdr3_nt: TGCAGTGCTAGAGATCCCTATGGCTACACCTTC; cdr3_aa: CSARDPYGYTF
clone_size: -; d_call: TRBD1; v_call: TRBV2; j_call: TRBJ1-4; cdr3_nt: TGTGCCAGCAGTGAAGCAGTAACAGGGGGGGAAAAACTGTTTTTT; cdr3_aa: CASSEAVTGGEKLFF
clone_size: -; d_call: TRBD1; v_call: TRBV4-3; j_call: TRBJ1-3; cdr3_nt: TGCGCCAGCAGCCCGGGACAGGGGGCTGGAAACACCATATATTTT; cdr3_aa: CASSPGQGAGNTIYF
clone_size: -; d_call: TRBD1; v_call: TRBV27; j_call: TRBJ2-7; cdr3_nt: TGTGCCAGCAGAAAGGGACAGATCTCCTACGAGCAGTACTTC; cdr3_aa: CASRKGQISYEQYF
clone_size: -; d_call: -; v_call: TRBV6-1; j_call: TRBJ2-7; cdr3_nt: TGTGCCAGCAGCGAACCGGCTTCCGAGCAGTACTTC; cdr3_aa: CASSEPASEQYF
clone_size: -; d_call: -; v_call: TRBV18; j_call: TRBJ1-6; cdr3_nt: TGTGCCAGCTCACTAGAGTGGGGAGGAAATTCACCCCTCCACTTT; cdr3_aa: CASSLEWGGNSPLHF
clone_size: -; d_call: -; v_call: TRBV25-1; j_call: TRBJ2-2; cdr3_nt: TGTGCCAGCAGTGAAAACACAGAGGGGGAGCTGTTTTTT; cdr3_aa: CASSENTEGELFF
clone_size: -; d_call: -; v_call: TRBV7-9; j_call: TRBJ2-7; cdr3_nt: TGTGCCAGCAGCTTGGGCCGGGACAACGAGCAGTACTTC; cdr3_aa: CASSLGRDNEQYF
clone_size: -; d_call: TRBD1; v_call: TRBV27; j_call: TRBJ1-5; cdr3_nt: TGTGCCAGCAGTTTACTATCATTGGGGCCAGGGGGCCAATATAGCAATCAGCCCCAGCATTTT; cdr3_aa: CASSLLSLGPGGQYSNQPQHF
clone_size: -; d_call: -; v_call: TRBV29-1; j_call: TRBJ1-3; cdr3_nt: TGCAGCGTTGGCACCAGCGGAAACACCATATATTTT; cdr3_aa: CSVGTSGNTIYF
clone_size: -; d_call: TRBD1; v_call: TRBV9; j_call: TRBJ2-7; cdr3_nt: TGTGCCAGCAGCGTAGCGACAGGGGCCTACGAGCAGTACTTC; cdr3_aa: CASSVATGAYEQYF
clone_size: -; d_call: -; v_call: TRBV5-8; j_call: TRBJ1-5; cdr3_nt: TGTGCCAGCACCCTTCGTAATCAGCCCCAGCATTTT; cdr3_aa: CASTLRNQPQHF
clone_size: -; d_call: -; v_call: TRBV13; j_call: TRBJ2-3; cdr3_nt: TGTGCCAGCAGCTCCTCGGAAGTCCCTAGCACAGATACGCAGTATTTT; cdr3_aa: CASSSSEVPSTDTQYF
clone_size: -; d_call: -; v_call: TRBV5-1; j_call: TRBJ1-2; cdr3_nt: TGCGCCAGCAGCTCTATTCCGGGGCAACCATTCTATGGCTACACCTTC; cdr3_aa: CASSSIPGQPFYGYTF
clone_size: -; d_call: TRBD2; v_call: TRBV7-6; j_call: TRBJ2-2; cdr3_nt: TGTGCCAGCAGCCCTGGGCCAGCGGGGGGGAAAGATAACACCGGGGAGCTGTTTTTT; cdr3_aa: CASSPGPAGGKDNTGELFF
clone_size: -; d_call: -; v_call: TRBV30; j_call: TRBJ2-7; cdr3_nt: TGTGCCTGGAGTGCCCCATACTACGAGCAGTACTTC; cdr3_aa: CAWSAPYYEQYF
clone_size: -; d_call: TRBD1; v_call: TRBV9; j_call: TRBJ1-2; cdr3_nt: TGTGCCAGCAGCGTGGGACAGGGGGGCAGGCCTAACTATGGCTACACCTTC; cdr3_aa: CASSVGQGGRPNYGYTF
clone_size: -; d_call: TRBD1; v_call: TRBV9; j_call: TRBJ1-3; cdr3_nt: TGTGCCAGCAGCGTGGTGGGACAGGGCGGAAACACCATATATTTT; cdr3_aa: CASSVVGQGGNTIYF
clone_size: -; d_call: -; v_call: TRBV6-6; j_call: TRBJ2-1; cdr3_nt: TGTGCCAGCAGGGACAGTACCTACAATGAGCAGTTCTTC; cdr3_aa: CASRDSTYNEQFF
clone_size: -; d_call: TRBD2; v_call: TRBV10-2; j_call: TRBJ2-7; cdr3_nt: TGCGCCAGCGGATCGGGGGGGGTATGGGAGCAGTACTTC; cdr3_aa: CASGSGGVWEQYF
clone_size: -; d_call: -; v_call: TRBV15; j_call: TRBJ2-5; cdr3_nt: TGTGCCACCAGCAGAGGAGGAGAGGTGGCAGAGACCCAGTACTTC; cdr3_aa: CATSRGGEVAETQYF
clone_size: -; d_call: -; v_call: TRBV6-5; j_call: TRBJ1-4; cdr3_nt: TGTGCCAGCAGTGCCGAGTCGTGGGGGGACGAAAAACTGTTTTTT; cdr3_aa: CASSAESWGDEKLFF
clone_size: -; d_call: TRBD1; v_call: TRBV6-5; j_call: TRBJ2-5; cdr3_nt: TGTGCCAGCAGTGCCCAAGGGACAGGGGAAGAGACCCAGTACTTC; cdr3_aa: CASSAQGTGEETQYF
clone_size: -; d_call: TRBD1; v_call: TRBV7-2; j_call: TRBJ2-1; cdr3_nt: TGTGCCAGCAGCCAAGGGACAGCCTCCTACAATGAGCAGTTCTTC; cdr3_aa: CASSQGTASYNEQFF
clone_size: -; d_call: -; v_call: TRBV2; j_call: TRBJ1-1; cdr3_nt: TGTGCCAGCCAGCCGACAGGAACTGGTTTCACTGAAGCTTTCTTT; cdr3_aa: CASQPTGTGFTEAFF
clone_size: -; d_call: -; v_call: TRBV2; j_call: TRBJ2-1; cdr3_nt: TGTGCCAGCAGTGAAGCCCCCAGCTATGAGCAGTTCTTC; cdr3_aa: CASSEAPSYEQFF
clone_size: medium-sized; d_call: -; v_call: TRBV5-1; j_call: TRBJ2-7; cdr3_nt: TGCGCCAGCAGCTTGGAAGTCGTGGGTGAGCAGTACTTC; cdr3_aa: CASSLEVVGEQYF
clone_size: -; d_call: -; v_call: TRBV11-2; j_call: TRBJ1-6; cdr3_nt: TGTGCCAGCAGCCCCTTCCGCGATAATTCACCCCTCCACTTT; cdr3_aa: CASSPFRDNSPLHF
clone_size: -; d_call: -; v_call: TRBV5-4; j_call: TRBJ1-4; cdr3_nt: TGTGCCAGCAGCTTAGACGGTGTGGGAGCTAATGAAAAACTGTTTTTT; cdr3_aa: CASSLDGVGANEKLFF
clone_size: once; d_call: -; v_call: TRBV2; j_call: TRBJ1-2; cdr3_nt: TGTGCCAGCAGTGAACCCGATAACTATGGCTACACCTTC; cdr3_aa: CASSEPDNYGYTF
clone_size: -; d_call: -; v_call: TRBV13; j_call: TRBJ1-2; cdr3_nt: TGTGCCAGCAGTACAGGGTTGGGCTATGGCTACACCTTC; cdr3_aa: CASSTGLGYGYTF
clone_size: -; d_call: -; v_call: TRBV5-1; j_call: TRBJ1-3; cdr3_nt: TGCGCCAGCAGCACGGACGGTCCGGGGGGAAACACCATATATTTT; cdr3_aa: CASSTDGPGGNTIYF
clone_size: -; d_call: -; v_call: TRBV7-2; j_call: TRBJ2-5; cdr3_nt: TGTGCCAGCAGCTTTTATTACAGGTTGGGGGGACAAGAGACCCAGTACTTC; cdr3_aa: CASSFYYRLGGQETQYF